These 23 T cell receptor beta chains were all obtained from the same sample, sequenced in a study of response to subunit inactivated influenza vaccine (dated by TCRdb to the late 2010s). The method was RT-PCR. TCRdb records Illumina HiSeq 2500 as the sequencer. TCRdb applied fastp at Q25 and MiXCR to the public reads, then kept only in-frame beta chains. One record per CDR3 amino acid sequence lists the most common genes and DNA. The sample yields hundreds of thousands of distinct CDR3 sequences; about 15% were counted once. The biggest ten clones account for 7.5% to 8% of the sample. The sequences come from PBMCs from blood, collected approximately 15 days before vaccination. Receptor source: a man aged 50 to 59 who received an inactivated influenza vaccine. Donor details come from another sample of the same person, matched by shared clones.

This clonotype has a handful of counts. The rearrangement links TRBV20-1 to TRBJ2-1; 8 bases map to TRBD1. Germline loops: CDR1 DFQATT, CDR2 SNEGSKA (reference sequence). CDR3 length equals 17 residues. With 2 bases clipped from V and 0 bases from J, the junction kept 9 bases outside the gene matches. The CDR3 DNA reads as TGCAGTGCTAGAAGGTGGAGTGGGACAGGCTCCTACAATGAGCAGTTCTTC. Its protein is CSARRWSGTGSYNEQFF.

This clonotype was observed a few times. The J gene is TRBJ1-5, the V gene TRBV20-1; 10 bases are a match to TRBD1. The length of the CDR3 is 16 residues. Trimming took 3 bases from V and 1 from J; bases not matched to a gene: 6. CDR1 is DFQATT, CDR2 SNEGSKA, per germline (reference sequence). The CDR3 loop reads CSASGTGASSNQPQHF. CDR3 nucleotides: TGCAGTGCTAGTGGGACAGGGGCTTCGAGCAATCAGCCCCAGCATTTT.

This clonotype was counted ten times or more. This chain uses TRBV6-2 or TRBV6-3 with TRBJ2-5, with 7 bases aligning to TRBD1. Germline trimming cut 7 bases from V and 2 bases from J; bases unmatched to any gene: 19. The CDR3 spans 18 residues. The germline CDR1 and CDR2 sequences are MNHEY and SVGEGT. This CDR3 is CASISGGLSQARQETQYF. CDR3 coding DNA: TGTGCCAGCATTTCAGGGGGTTTGAGCCAAGCCAGGCAAGAGACCCAGTACTTC.

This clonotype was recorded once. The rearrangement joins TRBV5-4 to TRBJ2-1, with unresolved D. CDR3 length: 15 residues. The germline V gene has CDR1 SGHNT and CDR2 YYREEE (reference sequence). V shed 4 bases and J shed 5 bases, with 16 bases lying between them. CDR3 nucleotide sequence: TGTGCCAGCAGCCTCGACGGGCCCCTGGACAATGAGCAGTTCTTC. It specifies CASSLDGPLDNEQFF.

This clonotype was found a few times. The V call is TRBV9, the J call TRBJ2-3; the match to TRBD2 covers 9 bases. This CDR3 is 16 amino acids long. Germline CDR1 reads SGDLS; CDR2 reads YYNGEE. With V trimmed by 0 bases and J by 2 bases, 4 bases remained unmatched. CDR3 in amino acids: CASSVAAGGTTDTQYF. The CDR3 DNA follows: TGTGCCAGCAGCGTAGCGGCGGGAGGGACCACAGATACGCAGTATTTT.

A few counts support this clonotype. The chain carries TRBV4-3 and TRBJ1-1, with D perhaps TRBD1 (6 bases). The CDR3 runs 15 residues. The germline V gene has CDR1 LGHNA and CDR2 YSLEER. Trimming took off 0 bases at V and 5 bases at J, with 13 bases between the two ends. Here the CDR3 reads CASSQEWGAGTEAFF. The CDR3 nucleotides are TGCGCCAGCAGCCAAGAGTGGGGGGCTGGGACTGAAGCTTTCTTT.

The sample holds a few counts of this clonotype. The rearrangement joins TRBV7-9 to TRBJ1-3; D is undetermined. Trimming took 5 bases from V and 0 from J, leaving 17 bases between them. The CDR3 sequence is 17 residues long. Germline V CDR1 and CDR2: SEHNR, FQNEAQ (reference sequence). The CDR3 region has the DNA TGTGCCAGCAGCCCGCGATCTGTTTTTAACTCTGGAAACACCATATATTTT. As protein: CASSPRSVFNSGNTIYF.

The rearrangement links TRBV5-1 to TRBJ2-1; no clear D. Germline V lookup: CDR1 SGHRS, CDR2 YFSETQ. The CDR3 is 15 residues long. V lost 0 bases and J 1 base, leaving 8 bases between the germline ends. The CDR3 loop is CASSLDISSYNEQFF. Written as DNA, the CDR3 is TGCGCCAGCAGCTTGGACATCTCATCCTACAATGAGCAGTTCTTC. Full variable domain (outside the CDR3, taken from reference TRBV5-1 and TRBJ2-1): KAGVTQTPRYLIKTRGQQVTLSCSPISGHRSVSWYQQTPGQGLQFLFEYFSETQRNKGNFPGRFSGRQFSNSRSEMNVSTLELGDSALYLCASSLDISSYNEQFFGPGTRLTVL.

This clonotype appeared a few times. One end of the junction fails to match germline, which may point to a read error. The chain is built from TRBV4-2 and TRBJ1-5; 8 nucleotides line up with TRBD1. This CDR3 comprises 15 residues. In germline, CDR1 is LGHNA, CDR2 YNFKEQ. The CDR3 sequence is CASSRGQGSDQPQHF. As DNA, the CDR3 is TGTGCCAGCAGTCGTGGACAGGGTAGCGATCAGCCCCAGCATTTT.

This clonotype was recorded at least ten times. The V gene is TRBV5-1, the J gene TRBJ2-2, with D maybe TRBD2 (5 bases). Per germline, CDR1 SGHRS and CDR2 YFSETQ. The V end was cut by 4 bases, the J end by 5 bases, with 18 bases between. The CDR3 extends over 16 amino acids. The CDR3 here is CASSPSYQSGTGELFF. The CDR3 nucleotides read TGCGCCAGCAGCCCAAGTTATCAAAGCGGTACCGGGGAGCTGTTTTTT.

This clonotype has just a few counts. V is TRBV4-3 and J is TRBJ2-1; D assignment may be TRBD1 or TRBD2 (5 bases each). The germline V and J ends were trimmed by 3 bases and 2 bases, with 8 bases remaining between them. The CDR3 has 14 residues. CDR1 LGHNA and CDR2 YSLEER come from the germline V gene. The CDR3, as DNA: TGCGCCAGCAGCCAGGGGGTACCCTACAATGAGCAGTTCTTC. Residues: CASSQGVPYNEQFF.

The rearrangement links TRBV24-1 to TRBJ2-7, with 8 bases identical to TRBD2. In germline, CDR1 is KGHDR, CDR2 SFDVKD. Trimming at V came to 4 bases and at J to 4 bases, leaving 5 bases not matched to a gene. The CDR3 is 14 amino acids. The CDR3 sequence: CATSDPTSEYEQYF. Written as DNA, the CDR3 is TGTGCCACCAGTGACCCGACTAGCGAGTACGAGCAGTACTTC.

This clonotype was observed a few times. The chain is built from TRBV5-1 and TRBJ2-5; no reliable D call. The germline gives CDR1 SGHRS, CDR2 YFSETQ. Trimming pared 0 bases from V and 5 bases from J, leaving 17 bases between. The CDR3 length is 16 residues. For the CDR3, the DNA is TGCGCCAGCAGCTTGGAGGTTGTCCGGTTCGGGGAGACCCAGTACTTC. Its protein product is CASSLEVVRFGETQYF.

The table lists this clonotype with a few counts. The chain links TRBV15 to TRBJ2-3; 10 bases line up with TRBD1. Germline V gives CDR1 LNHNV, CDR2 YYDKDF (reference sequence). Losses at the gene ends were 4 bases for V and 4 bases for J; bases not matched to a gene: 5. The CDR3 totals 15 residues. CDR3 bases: TGTGCCACCAGCAAGACAGGGGGCGTCGCAGATACGCAGTATTTT. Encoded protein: CATSKTGGVADTQYF. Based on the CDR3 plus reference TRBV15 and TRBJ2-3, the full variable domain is DAMVIQNPRYQVTQFGKPVTLSCSQTLNHNVMYWYQQKSSQAPKLLFHYYDKDFNNEADTPDNFQSRRPNTSFCFLDIRSPGLGDTAMYLCATSKTGGVADTQYFGPGTRLTVL.

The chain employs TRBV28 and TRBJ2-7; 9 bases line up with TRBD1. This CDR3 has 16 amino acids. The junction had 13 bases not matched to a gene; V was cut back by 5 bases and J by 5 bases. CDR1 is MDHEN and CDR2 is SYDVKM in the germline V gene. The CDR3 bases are TGTGCCAGCAGTCCAAGTCAGGGGACAGGGCTGGACGAGCAGTACTTC. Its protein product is CASSPSQGTGLDEQYF. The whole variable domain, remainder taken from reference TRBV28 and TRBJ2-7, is DVKVTQSSRYLVKRTGEKVFLECVQDMDHENMFWYRQDPGLGLRLIYFSYDVKMKEKGDIPEGYSVSREKKERFSLILESASTNQTSMYLCASSPSQGTGLDEQYFGPGTRLTVT.

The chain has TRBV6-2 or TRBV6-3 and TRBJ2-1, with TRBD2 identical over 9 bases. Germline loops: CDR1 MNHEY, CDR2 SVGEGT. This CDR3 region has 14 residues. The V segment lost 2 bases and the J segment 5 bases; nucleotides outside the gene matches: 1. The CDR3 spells CASSYERGDNEQFF. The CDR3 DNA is TGTGCCAGCAGTTACGAGCGGGGGGACAATGAGCAGTTCTTC.

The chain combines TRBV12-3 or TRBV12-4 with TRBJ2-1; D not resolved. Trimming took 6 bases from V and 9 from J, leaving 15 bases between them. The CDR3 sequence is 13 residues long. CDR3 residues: CASSHDLQAEQFF. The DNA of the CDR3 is TGTGCCAGCAGCCACGACTTGCAGGCTGAGCAGTTCTTC.

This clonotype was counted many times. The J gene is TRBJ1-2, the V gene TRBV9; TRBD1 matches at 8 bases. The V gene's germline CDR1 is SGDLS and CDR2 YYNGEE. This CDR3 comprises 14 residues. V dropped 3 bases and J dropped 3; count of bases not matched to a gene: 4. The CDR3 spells CASSAMDRDYGYTF. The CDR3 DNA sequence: TGTGCCAGCAGCGCGATGGACAGGGACTATGGCTACACCTTC.

CDR3 DNA: TGTGCCAGCAGTTTACGGGGGGGGTGGGAAAACATTCAGTACTTC. This gives the protein CASSLRGGWENIQYF. The chain has TRBV28 and TRBJ2-4, with 8 bases fitting TRBD2. Germline assignment: CDR1 MDHEN and CDR2 SYDVKM. The CDR3 is made up of 15 amino acids. J lost 5 bases, V lost 2 bases, and 5 bases had no gene match. Supplemented by reference TRBV28 and TRBJ2-4, the full variable domain reads DVKVTQSSRYLVKRTGEKVFLECVQDMDHENMFWYRQDPGLGLRLIYFSYDVKMKEKGDIPEGYSVSREKKERFSLILESASTNQTSMYLCASSLRGGWENIQYFGAGTRLSVL.

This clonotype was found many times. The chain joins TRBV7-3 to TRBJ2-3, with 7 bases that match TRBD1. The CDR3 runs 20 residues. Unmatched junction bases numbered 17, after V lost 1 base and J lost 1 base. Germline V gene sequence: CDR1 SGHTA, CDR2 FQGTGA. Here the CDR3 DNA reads TGTGCCAGCAGCTTAAAGGGACCGAATCCCGGGACAGCAGGCACAGATACGCAGTATTTT. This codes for CASSLKGPNPGTAGTDTQYF. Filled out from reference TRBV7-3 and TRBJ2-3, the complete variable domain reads GAGVSQTPSNKVTEKGKYVELRCDPISGHTALYWYRQSLGQGPEFLIYFQGTGAADDSGLPNDRFFAVRPEGSVSTLKIQRTERGDSAVYLCASSLKGPNPGTAGTDTQYFGPGTRLTVL.

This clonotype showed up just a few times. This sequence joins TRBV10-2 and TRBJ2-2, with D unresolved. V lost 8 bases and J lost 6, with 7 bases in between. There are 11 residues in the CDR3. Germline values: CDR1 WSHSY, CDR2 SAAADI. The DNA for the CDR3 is TGCGCCAGCCTTTTTTCCGGGGAGCTGTTTTTT. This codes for CASLFSGELFF.

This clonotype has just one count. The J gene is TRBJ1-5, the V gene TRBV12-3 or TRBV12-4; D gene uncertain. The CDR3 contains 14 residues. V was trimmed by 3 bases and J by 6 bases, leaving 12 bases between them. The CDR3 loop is CASSLVMPGQPQHF. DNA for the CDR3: TGTGCCAGCAGTTTGGTTATGCCTGGTCAGCCCCAGCATTTT.

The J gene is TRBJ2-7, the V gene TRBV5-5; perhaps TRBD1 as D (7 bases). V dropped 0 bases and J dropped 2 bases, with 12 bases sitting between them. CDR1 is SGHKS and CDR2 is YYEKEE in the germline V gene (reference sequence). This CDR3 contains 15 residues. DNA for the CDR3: TGTGCCAGCAGCTTGGACGGAGGGGGCACCTACGAGCAGTACTTC. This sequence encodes CASSLDGGGTYEQYF.